This TCR beta chain derives from a study of T cell repertoires in ileal Crohn's disease. The wider study: Every patient was operated on for stricturing (about 60%) or penetrating (about 40%) complications. Findings of the study overall: Clonality above 26.8% at surgery always came with endoscopic recurrence. Sorted CD8 T cells held more high-frequency clones than CD4.

Included were adult ileal or ileocolonic Crohn's patients indicated for ileocolonic resection. Only in-frame clones appear in the TCRdb table, and some are missing; sequencing was by immunoSEQ multiplex PCR. This table holds approximately 27,000 clones, around 77% found once. Note on this clone: No antigen is known for it.

The CDR3 extends over 17 amino acids. V gave up 4 bases and J gave up 0 bases, with 17 bases separating them. Germline V lookup: CDR1 SGDLS, CDR2 YYNGEE. Sequenced: ileal tissue. This TCR came from an adult with Crohn's disease. The chain is built from TRBV9 and TRBJ2-1; D is unclear. CDR3 region: CASSSLVVSSSYNEQFF. The CDR3 DNA is TGTGCCAGCAGCTCCCTTGTCGTGTCGAGCTCCTACAATGAGCAGTTCTTC.